Reported below is one T cell receptor beta chain. Its antigen is unidentified. The data belong to a study of T cell repertoires in cytomegalovirus infection. In the study overall: Well-studied HLA-B-restricted CMV epitopes were used in the study alongside recently identified HLA-C-restricted ones.

General study points: Dominating the ex vivo response were TCR beta clonotypes that were CMV-specific and HLA-C-restricted.

V lost 6 bases and J lost 4, with 12 bases in between. The CDR3 totals 12 residues. CDR1 is DFQATT, CDR2 SNEGSKA, per germline (reference sequence). TCRdb ran MiXCR on the reads and lists one entry per CDR3 protein. Counted here are around 750,000 distinct CDR3 sequences, approximately 32% occurring once; the ten biggest clones make up around 12%. Sequencing used cultured CD8+ T cells from PBMCs, obtained from culture after CMV antigen stimulation. This TCR derives from a human donor in good health (CMV status not recorded). Some clones in this sample may be carry-over from other donors' samples. The J gene is TRBJ1-2, the V gene TRBV20-1; D not resolved. DNA of the CDR3: TGCAGTGCGGACGACAACATCTATGGCTACACCTTC. Translation: CSADDNIYGYTF.